This T cell receptor beta chain was sequenced for a study of blood T cell repertoires in COVID-19. Study information: Sample material is recorded as cDNA or gDNA derived from T cells, B-cell-depleted T cells, or PBMCs.

Donors of Cohort 3 who recovered were those that had two negative PCRs, clearance, or symptom resolution. Germline V gene sequence: CDR1 KGHSH, CDR2 LQKENI. The CDR3 totals 14 residues. V lost 1 base, J lost 3 bases, and 9 bases lay in between. Original data processing: Amplifying reference gene primers gave estimates of nucleated cell counts. Libraries were prepared by immunoSEQ multiplex PCR; TCRdb keeps only in-frame clonotypes and omits some of them. V and J calls and clone size are those listed in that table; D and trimming were worked out from the DNA. The sample has around 190,000 clones; more than 80% are singletons.

The chain links TRBV18 to TRBJ1-2; tentatively, D is TRBD1 (5 bases). The receptor was derived from a man aged 40-55 years who had recovered from COVID-19. Specimen: PBMCs or T cells enriched from blood (not recorded which). The CDR3, as DNA: TGTGCCAGCTCACCACTTCTACAGGACTATGGCTACACCTTC. This gives the protein CASSPLLQDYGYTF.